These 18 T cell receptor beta chains share one sample of origin, sequenced in a study of CD4 T cells in relation to SARS-CoV-2 and coronaviruses. The unexposed donors gave CD4+ T cells in about 2010-2019, prior to COVID-19. TCRdb's copy holds only in-frame clones and misses some; the assay was immunoSEQ multiplex PCR. Here the sample spans about 59,000 clones, approximately 90% being singletons. Sequencing was done on a sample of memory CD4+ T cells from PBMCs. The receptors shown here come from a human donor in good health.

The V gene is TRBV7-9, the J gene TRBJ2-1; 7 bases are a match to TRBD2. CDR3 size: 14 residues. CDR1 SEHNR and CDR2 FQNEAQ come from the germline V gene (reference sequence). J lost 8 bases, V lost 4 bases, and 8 bases had no gene match. CDR3 nucleotide sequence: TGTGCCAGCAGCTGGCGGGGCGGGAGCGATGAGCAGTTCTTC. This translates into CASSWRGGSDEQFF. The full variable domain, its missing parts supplied by reference TRBV7-9 and TRBJ2-1, is DTGVSQNPRHKITKRGQNVTFRCDPISEHNRLYWYRQTLGQGPEFLTYFQNEAQLEKSRLLSDRFSAERPKGSFSTLEIQRTEQGDSAMYLCASSWRGGSDEQFFGPGTRLTVL.

With respect to this clone: The sample has other DNA sequences that encode this CDR3 too. V and J are TRBV5-1 and TRBJ1-1; TRBD1 aligns across 7 bases. Germline V gene lookup returns CDR1 SGHRS and CDR2 YFSETQ. The CDR3 is made up of 14 amino acids. V was pared by 0 bases and J by 2 bases, with 1 base of the junction left unmatched. The CDR3 sequence: CASSLGDRNTEAFF. The CDR3 DNA sequence: TGCGCCAGCAGCTTGGGGGACAGAAACACTGAAGCTTTCTTT.

The CDR3 reads CSAEDTDTQYF. The DNA of the CDR3 is TGCAGTGCTGAGGACACAGATACGCAGTATTTT. This chain joins TRBV20-1 and TRBJ2-3; D remains unclear. Trimming removed 5 bases at V and 2 bases at J, with 5 bases between. The length of the CDR3 is 11 residues. Germline-derived CDR1 and CDR2 are DFQATT and SNEGSKA (reference sequence).

This rearrangement joins TRBV7-2 to TRBJ1-5; D call uncertain. The CDR3 runs 15 residues. V lost 2 bases and J lost 2, with 10 bases in between. CDR1 is SGHTA, CDR2 FQGNSA, per germline. The CDR3 sequence: CASSLSALGNQPQHF. The CDR3 DNA follows: TGTGCCAGCAGCTTATCGGCACTTGGCAATCAGCCCCAGCATTTT.

This clone came up a few times. This chain connects TRBV2 to TRBJ2-7; D not certain. CDR3 length equals 11 residues. In germline, CDR1 is SNHLY, CDR2 FYNNEI. V was pared by 7 bases and J by 3 bases, with 7 bases between. CDR3 sequence reads: CASTFDYEQYF. The CDR3, as DNA: TGTGCCAGCACCTTCGACTACGAGCAGTACTTC.

The rearrangement joins TRBV5-5 to TRBJ1-3; 12 nucleotides line up with TRBD1. The V and J ends lost 4 bases and 2 bases, in that order; junction bases with no gene match: 4. CDR1 SGHKS and CDR2 YYEKEE come from the germline V gene (reference sequence). CDR3 length equals 16 residues. The DNA of the CDR3 is TGTGCCAGCAGCAGGGGACAGGGGGCGACTGGAAACACCATATATTTT. Its protein is CASSRGQGATGNTIYF.

J is TRBJ1-1 and V is TRBV19; 10 nucleotides align to TRBD1. The V gene end was trimmed by 10 bases and the J gene end by 0 bases; junction bases not matched to a gene: 8. Germline V CDR1 and CDR2: LNHDA, SQIVND (reference sequence). This CDR3 is 15 amino acids long. CDR3 nucleotide sequence: TGTGCCACGCAACGGACAGGGGGAGTGAACACTGAAGCTTTCTTT. Its protein is CATQRTGGVNTEAFF.

In its sample, this clone was seen once. This rearrangement joins TRBV23-1 to TRBJ1-5; no reliable D call. TRBV23-1 is recorded as an ORF, its role being uncertain. The CDR3 has 17 amino acids. The ends were cut back, 1 base at V and 4 bases at J, with 17 bases in the middle. CDR3 residues: CASSQLNPGVGNQPQHF. CDR3 nucleotide sequence: TGCGCCAGCAGTCAATTAAACCCGGGAGTAGGGAATCAGCCCCAGCATTTT.

The rearrangement links TRBV5-1 to TRBJ2-1, with a possible D match to TRBD1 (6 bases). Per the germline V gene, CDR1 is SGHRS and CDR2 is YFSETQ. The CDR3 extends over 15 amino acids. V was clipped by 2 bases and J by 0 bases, with 9 bases between them. The CDR3 DNA reads TGCGCCAGCAGCTTAGGGGGAAACTCCTACAATGAGCAGTTCTTC. It is translated as CASSLGGNSYNEQFF.

The J gene is TRBJ1-5, the V gene TRBV4-1, with 9 nucleotides matching TRBD1. This CDR3 has 18 residues. CDR1 and CDR2 (germline): MGHRA, YSYEKL. V gave up 3 bases and J gave up 6 bases; unmatched junction bases: 15. The CDR3 nucleotides read TGCGCCAGCAGCCAGGACCCCTCTGGACAGGGGAAGGGTCAGCCCCAGCATTTT. Translating it yields CASSQDPSGQGKGQPQHF.

The gene calls are TRBV5-5 and TRBJ2-1; 11 bases fit TRBD2. The CDR3 is 13 amino acids. CDR1 is SGHKS, CDR2 YYEKEE, per germline (reference sequence). J gave up 9 bases and V 10 bases, and 9 bases lay outside the gene matches. The CDR3 DNA reads TGTGCCCGTACACTAGCGGGAGAACGTGAGCAGTTCTTC. This codes for CARTLAGEREQFF.

This rearrangement joins TRBV3-1 (or the pseudogene TRBV3-2) to TRBJ2-1; D not certain. The V end was cut by 5 bases, the J end by 7 bases, with 18 bases between. CDR1 and CDR2 from the germline V gene are LGHDT and YNNKEL (reference sequence). This CDR3 has 15 residues. CDR3 bases: TGTGCCAGCAGCGTTGCTCCGACCCCATCGAATGAGCAGTTCTTC. Its translation: CASSVAPTPSNEQFF.

This clone has just one count. V usage is TRBV23-1 and J usage is TRBJ2-5; TRBD1 is a possible D gene (5 bases). TRBV23-1 belongs to the ORF category, with a function that is uncertain. Trimming stripped 11 bases from V and 8 bases from J, with 15 bases between. This CDR3 comprises 11 residues. The CDR3 spells CAFPQGITQYF. The CDR3 DNA sequence: TGCGCCTTCCCCCAGGGTATAACCCAGTACTTC.

This chain connects TRBV10-3 to TRBJ2-7, with 10 positions matching TRBD2. The CDR3 runs to 14 residues. The V segment lost 4 bases and the J segment 5 bases; nucleotides outside the gene matches: 5. Per germline, CDR1 ENHRY and CDR2 SYGVKD. CDR3 protein: CAISGGTSANEQYF. DNA of the CDR3: TGTGCCATCAGTGGGGGGACTAGCGCCAACGAGCAGTACTTC.

The chain carries TRBV5-1 and TRBJ1-5; maybe TRBD1 (6 bases). The CDR3 consists of 15 residues. Germline CDR1 SGHRS, CDR2 YFSETQ. Trimming took off 0 bases at V and 6 bases at J, with 13 bases between the two ends. CDR3 sequence: CASSLEGQGSQPQHF. The CDR3 DNA reads TGCGCCAGCAGCTTGGAGGGCCAGGGGAGTCAGCCCCAGCATTTT.

The chain employs TRBV5-6 and TRBJ2-1; either TRBD1 or TRBD2 may supply D (5 bases each). From germline, CDR1 is SGHDT and CDR2 YYEEEE. The length of the CDR3 is 16 residues. Trimming removed 1 base at V and 4 bases at J, with 15 bases between. The CDR3, as DNA: TGTGCCAGCAGCTTGCAAAAGGGATGGGGGTACAATGAGCAGTTCTTC. Encoded protein: CASSLQKGWGYNEQFF.

This clone has only a few counts. This chain joins TRBV3-1 (or the pseudogene TRBV3-2) and TRBJ2-5; D possibly corresponds to TRBD2 (5 bases). Germline V gene sequence: CDR1 LGHDT, CDR2 YNNKEL (reference sequence). The CDR3 runs to 14 residues. With 5 bases removed from V and 2 bases from J, the gap between germline ends came to 12 bases. The DNA for the CDR3 is TGTGCCAGCAGCTCGGACTGGGAGCAAGAGACCCAGTACTTC. Translated: CASSSDWEQETQYF.

The chain recombines TRBV10-1 with TRBJ1-2; D is unresolved. Germline CDR1 is WNHNN and CDR2 is SYGVQD (reference sequence). Trimming took 2 bases from V and 9 from J, leaving 13 bases between them. CDR3 length equals 13 residues. Here the CDR3 reads CASSEAPERRYTF. The CDR3 nucleotides read TGCGCCAGCAGTGAGGCCCCCGAGAGGCGCTACACCTTC.